This T cell receptor (beta chain) appears in the sequencing data of a study of blood T cell repertoires in COVID-19. Study in general: The United States, Italy and Spain provided the acute and convalescent COVID-19 samples. PBMCs, B-cell-depleted T cells, or T cells provided the cDNA or gDNA that made up the material.

The CDR3 is made up of 17 amino acids. V lost 11 bases, J lost 2 bases, and 13 bases stayed unmatched. Germline V gene lookup returns CDR1 SGHTA and CDR2 FQGNSA. This clone came up once. Per the original methods: How many nucleated cells were present was estimated from reference gene primer amplification. The data were produced by immunoSEQ multiplex PCR, yet TCRdb's version contains in-frame clones alone and is incomplete. V, J and clone size reflect that table, while D and trimming were determined from the DNA. Altogether about 90,000 clones are present, approximately 86% being singletons, with the ten largest covering 0.95% to 1.5%.

The chain combines TRBV7-2 with TRBJ2-1; 12 positions agree with TRBD2. The sequenced sample was peripheral blood. This receptor was obtained from a man at least 80 years old with active or convalescent COVID-19. This chain's CDR3 is CAASGRTSGKPYNEQFF. DNA for the CDR3: TGTGCCGCAAGTGGGAGGACTAGCGGGAAACCCTACAATGAGCAGTTCTTC.